These T cell receptor beta chains were read from a single sample in a study of molecular identifiers for immune sequencing clone quantification. MiXCR, run by TCRdb on the PCR reads, gives a single entry per CDR3 protein. The sample yields under 650,000 distinct CDR3 sequences, nearly 20% seen once. Sequenced material: naive CD8+ T cells from blood, with Jurkat cell RNA spiked in. The receptors stem from a human donor in good health. Some libraries in this study had Jurkat cell RNA spiked in. CDR3s leave out the opening cysteine and the closing phenylalanine or tryptophan. Clone size appears in some rows only: once, few, many, or a class for an expanded clone.

j_gene: TRBJ2-1; abundance: NA; v_gene: TRBV4-1; CDR3aa: ASSQWTGYYNEQF
j_gene: TRBJ2-7; abundance: many; v_gene: TRBV20-1; CDR3aa: SARLTGDSSYEQY
j_gene: TRBJ1-4; abundance: many; v_gene: TRBV30; CDR3aa: AWSETNEKLF
j_gene: TRBJ1-1; abundance: many; v_gene: TRBV30; CDR3aa: AWKQNTEAF
j_gene: TRBJ1-4; abundance: NA; v_gene: TRBV27; CDR3aa: ASNRENEKLF
j_gene: TRBJ1-2; abundance: many; v_gene: TRBV24-1; CDR3aa: ATSEVLGGTYT
j_gene: TRBJ2-2; abundance: NA; v_gene: TRBV12-3/TRBV12-4; CDR3aa: ASSWSGGSGELF
j_gene: TRBJ1-5; abundance: many; v_gene: TRBV6-1; CDR3aa: ASSEEHRLSNQPQH
j_gene: TRBJ1-4; abundance: many; v_gene: TRBV7-9; CDR3aa: ASSLEGGVFLF
j_gene: TRBJ1-2; abundance: many; v_gene: TRBV4-1; CDR3aa: ASSPQSATIGYGYT
j_gene: TRBJ2-1; abundance: many; v_gene: TRBV12-3/TRBV12-4; CDR3aa: ASSHGLYNEQF
j_gene: TRBJ1-5; abundance: few; v_gene: TRBV5-6; CDR3aa: ASSLMGGNQPQH
j_gene: TRBJ1-2; abundance: NA; v_gene: TRBV5-3; CDR3aa: ASRYGQGVYDYT
j_gene: TRBJ1-1; abundance: many; v_gene: TRBV4-2; CDR3aa: ASSQLYRDVTEAF
j_gene: TRBJ1-2; abundance: many; v_gene: TRBV6-6; CDR3aa: ASSYSPGQGISSNYGYT